These 30 T cell receptor beta chains were sequenced from one sample in a study of T-cell memory formation after mild COVID-19 (dated by TCRdb to about 2021). Library method: 5' RACE. TCRdb records Illumina NovaSeq 6000 as the sequencer. In TCRdb, the public reads were trimmed at Q25 with fastp and aligned with MiXCR, with productive beta chains retained. Rows are unified per CDR3 protein, each entry keeping the most common DNA and genes. For this sample there are almost 250,000 distinct CDR3 sequences; 15% appear just once. The ten biggest clones cover 2% to 2.5% of the sample. The sequencing input was PBMCs or a T cell subset sorted from them (not recorded which). These receptors originate from an adult woman who had mild COVID-19 (a few samples of this study predate the infection). The sample titles of this study are shuffled in the database, so cell type and time point are left out; the donor was told from shared clones.

A single count supports this clonotype. The rearrangement joins TRBV5-4 to TRBJ1-2; D is unresolved. Trimming shortened V by 3 bases and J by 2 bases, and 11 bases separated the two germline ends. From germline, CDR1 is SGHNT and CDR2 YYREEE (reference sequence). The CDR3 spans 14 residues. CDR3 nucleotide sequence: TGTGCCAGCAGCTCCGGGATTTCCAACTATGGCTACACCTTC. Translation gives CASSSGISNYGYTF.

This clonotype turned up a few times. The genes are TRBV6-5 and TRBJ2-6; no clear D gene. V was shortened by 5 bases and J by 0 bases, with 11 bases between the two germline ends. Germline CDR1 is MNHEY and CDR2 is SVGAGI. The CDR3 extends over 16 amino acids. CDR3 DNA: TGTGCCAGCAGTATGGCCGATAGCTCTGGGGCCAACGTCCTGACTTTC. Its translation is CASSMADSSGANVLTF.

The chain couples TRBV5-1 to TRBJ2-7; TRBD2 aligns across 13 bases. The CDR3 length is 15 residues. V was clipped by 0 bases and J by 5 bases; unmatched bases: 2. Per the germline V gene, CDR1 is SGHRS and CDR2 is YFSETQ. The CDR3 is CASSLVGLAGNEQYF. The CDR3 nucleotides are TGCGCCAGCAGCTTGGTGGGACTAGCGGGGAACGAGCAGTACTTC.

This clonotype turned up a few times. The chain combines TRBV5-6 with TRBJ1-1; maybe TRBD1 (5 bases). Germline CDR1 and CDR2: SGHDT and YYEEEE. V was shortened by 0 bases and J by 4 bases, with 31 bases between the two germline ends. The CDR3 runs to 21 residues. In DNA form, the CDR3 reads TGTGCCAGCAGCTTGGCGGGGAACATACCGGGTCAGGGTAAAGCGGGCACTGAAGCTTTCTTT. Protein sequence: CASSLAGNIPGQGKAGTEAFF.

This clonotype has just a few counts. The rearrangement uses TRBV5-1 and TRBJ2-1, with TRBD2 identical over 12 bases. CDR1 is SGHRS and CDR2 is YFSETQ in the germline V gene. V was clipped by 6 bases and J by 10 bases; unmatched bases: 11. The CDR3 is 15 residues long. The CDR3 DNA reads as TGCGCCAGCAACAAAAGACTAGCGGGAGAAGGCGAGCAGTTCTTC. Translating it yields CASNKRLAGEGEQFF.

This clonotype appeared a few times. The chain combines TRBV29-1 with TRBJ2-4, with TRBD2 as a possible D gene (6 bases). Germline V gene data show CDR1 as SQVTM and CDR2 as ANQGSEA. V lost 7 bases to trimming and J lost 4 bases, with 17 bases between them. The CDR3 has 14 amino acids. This chain's CDR3 is CSARRRDGKNIQYF. CDR3 nucleotides: TGCAGCGCCCGAAGGAGGGACGGTAAAAACATTCAGTACTTC.

The genes are TRBV20-1 and TRBJ2-1; 8 nucleotides align to TRBD2. The germline gives CDR1 DFQATT, CDR2 SNEGSKA (reference sequence). The V and J ends lost 6 bases and 3 bases, in that order; junction bases with no gene match: 13. The CDR3 contains 16 residues. CDR3 protein: CSAPRDRGGFYNEQFF. CDR3 bases: TGCAGTGCCCCGCGGGACCGGGGGGGTTTCTACAATGAGCAGTTCTTC.

This clonotype came up a few times. CDR3 protein: CSARGLALHRQYF. The DNA for the CDR3 is TGCAGTGCTAGGGGACTAGCCCTTCACCGACAGTACTTC. The chain couples TRBV20-1 to TRBJ2-7; 9 nucleotides agree with TRBD2. The CDR3 has 13 residues. Unmatched junction bases numbered 10, after V lost 3 bases and J lost 10 bases. Germline CDR1 DFQATT, CDR2 SNEGSKA (reference sequence).

This clonotype was counted many times. The chain links TRBV5-1 to TRBJ2-7, with D perhaps matching TRBD1 (5 bases). V was cut by 6 bases and J by 0 bases, with 13 bases left in between. The germline CDR1 and CDR2 sequences are SGHRS and YFSETQ. CDR3 length equals 14 residues. Here the CDR3 reads CASKPTDSSYEQYF. The CDR3 nucleotides are TGCGCCAGCAAGCCGACAGATAGCTCCTACGAGCAGTACTTC. The whole variable domain, remainder taken from reference TRBV5-1 and TRBJ2-7, is KAGVTQTPRYLIKTRGQQVTLSCSPISGHRSVSWYQQTPGQGLQFLFEYFSETQRNKGNFPGRFSGRQFSNSRSEMNVSTLELGDSALYLCASKPTDSSYEQYFGPGTRLTVT.

This clonotype appeared a few times. The V call is TRBV12-3 or TRBV12-4, the J call TRBJ1-6; 7 bases fit TRBD1. After removal of 8 bases from V and 7 bases from J, the junction contained 11 bases not matched to a gene. The CDR3 has 15 amino acids. The CDR3 sequence: CASRGGDRRNSPLHF. CDR3 nucleotide sequence: TGTGCCAGCCGCGGGGGGGACAGACGGAATTCACCCCTCCACTTT.

V is TRBV18 and J is TRBJ2-7; 8 bases align to TRBD1. Germline CDR1 and CDR2: KGHSH and LQKENI. V was pared by 0 bases and J by 2 bases, with 6 bases of the junction left unmatched. This CDR3 has 16 amino acids. CDR3 sequence reads: CASSPPRTGSPYEQYF. The CDR3 DNA reads as TGTGCCAGCTCACCACCAAGGACAGGGAGCCCCTACGAGCAGTACTTC.

This clonotype was seen more than once but under ten times. The rearrangement links TRBV20-1 to TRBJ2-2, with 12 bases aligning to TRBD2. The germline V gene encodes CDR1 DFQATT and CDR2 SNEGSKA (reference sequence). V shed 0 bases, J shed 4 bases, and the junction held 9 bases outside the gene matches. This CDR3 comprises 18 residues. The CDR3: CSARDILAGGRGTGELFF. The DNA of the CDR3 is TGCAGTGCTAGAGATATCCTAGCGGGGGGGCGCGGCACCGGGGAGCTGTTTTTT.

The chain uses TRBV5-1 and TRBJ2-1, with D perhaps TRBD1 (5 bases). The germline V gene encodes CDR1 SGHRS and CDR2 YFSETQ. The V end lost 5 bases, the J end lost 4 bases, and 7 bases lay between the germline ends. The CDR3 sequence is 12 residues long. The CDR3 region is CASRGVYNEQFF. The CDR3 DNA sequence: TGCGCCAGCAGAGGGGTATACAATGAGCAGTTCTTC. Using reference TRBV5-1 and TRBJ2-1 for the parts outside the CDR3, the full variable domain is KAGVTQTPRYLIKTRGQQVTLSCSPISGHRSVSWYQQTPGQGLQFLFEYFSETQRNKGNFPGRFSGRQFSNSRSEMNVSTLELGDSALYLCASRGVYNEQFFGPGTRLTVL.

The chain recombines TRBV7-6 with TRBJ2-3; no firm D call. V was cut by 1 base and J by 1 base, with 12 bases left in between. The germline V gene has CDR1 SGHVS and CDR2 FNYEAQ. The CDR3 loop spans 16 amino acids. CDR3 nucleotide sequence: TGTGCCAGCAGCTTAGACGCGCGCCTCCGCACAGATACGCAGTATTTT. The encoded protein is CASSLDARLRTDTQYF.

The genes are TRBV5-1 and TRBJ1-1, with TRBD1 as a possible D gene (5 bases). Looked up from germline, CDR1 is SGHRS and CDR2 is YFSETQ. CDR3 size: 16 residues. Trimming took 3 bases from V and 7 from J, leaving 22 bases between them. Here the CDR3 reads CASSSLGGVNQYEAFF. The CDR3 coding sequence is TGCGCCAGCAGCTCGTTGGGGGGTGTGAATCAGTATGAAGCTTTCTTT.

A few counts support this clonotype. CDR3 in DNA: TGTGCCAGCTCACCCGCAGGAGCTGGCTACACCTTC. Protein: CASSPAGAGYTF. The V and J genes are TRBV18 and TRBJ1-2, with D uncertain. This CDR3 comprises 12 residues. Trimming cost V 3 bases and J 7 bases, with 9 bases left between them. Germline CDR1 KGHSH, CDR2 LQKENI.

This clonotype has at least ten counts. The genes are TRBV20-1 and TRBJ1-4; TRBD1 agrees at 8 bases. The germline V gene has CDR1 DFQATT and CDR2 SNEGSKA (reference sequence). The CDR3 has 15 residues. The ends lost 4 bases at V and 3 bases at J; junction bases unmatched: 7. The chain's CDR3 is CSAMPVQGANEKLFF. Here the CDR3 DNA reads TGCAGTGCTATGCCCGTACAGGGGGCTAATGAAAAACTGTTTTTT.

The V and J genes are TRBV28 and TRBJ2-3, with 9 bases that match TRBD1. Germline trimming cut 5 bases from V and 2 bases from J; bases unmatched to any gene: 5. CDR1 MDHEN and CDR2 SYDVKM come from the germline V gene. The CDR3 runs 15 residues. This chain's CDR3 is CASSRQGETTDTQYF. The CDR3 coding sequence is TGTGCCAGCAGTCGACAGGGGGAAACCACAGATACGCAGTATTTT.

This clonotype was observed a handful of times. V usage is TRBV7-2 and J usage is TRBJ2-3; either TRBD1 or TRBD2 may supply D (5 bases each). V lost 4 bases, J lost 4 bases, and 15 bases lay in between. CDR1 and CDR2 (germline): SGHTA, FQGNSA. The CDR3 length is 15 residues. CDR3 nucleotides: TGTGCCAGCAGCTCAGAGGGGTTGAAGGCAGATACGCAGTATTTT. Translating it yields CASSSEGLKADTQYF.

V usage is TRBV7-2 and J usage is TRBJ2-7; TRBD2 aligns across 10 bases. V shed 7 bases, J shed 1 base, and the junction held 4 bases outside the gene matches. This CDR3 spans 14 amino acids. The germline gives CDR1 SGHTA, CDR2 FQGNSA. The CDR3 sequence: CASTGLADSYEQYF. The DNA for the CDR3 is TGTGCCAGCACCGGACTAGCGGATTCCTACGAGCAGTACTTC. Full variable domain (remainder filled in from reference TRBV7-2 and TRBJ2-7): GAGVSQSPSNKVTEKGKDVELRCDPISGHTALYWYRQSLGQGLEFLIYFQGNSAPDKSGLPSDRFSAERTGGSVSTLTIQRTQQEDSAVYLCASTGLADSYEQYFGPGTRLTVT.

CDR3 DNA sequence: TGTGCCACCAGCCCCCGGGATAGGTACTCCTACGAGCAGTACTTC. Protein sequence: CATSPRDRYSYEQYF. The chain uses TRBV15 and TRBJ2-7, with D perhaps matching TRBD2 (5 bases). The CDR3 has 15 residues. The V gene's germline CDR1 is LNHNV and CDR2 YYDKDF (reference sequence). V shed 5 bases and J shed 0 bases, with 14 bases lying between them. Drawing the rest from reference TRBV15 and TRBJ2-7, the complete variable domain is DAMVIQNPRYQVTQFGKPVTLSCSQTLNHNVMYWYQQKSSQAPKLLFHYYDKDFNNEADTPDNFQSRRPNTSFCFLDIRSPGLGDTAMYLCATSPRDRYSYEQYFGPGTRLTVT.

This rearrangement joins TRBV12-3 or TRBV12-4 to TRBJ1-5; D possibly corresponds to TRBD1 (5 bases). This CDR3 comprises 14 residues. V lost 1 base and J lost 2, with 6 bases in between. The CDR3 DNA reads as TGTGCCAGCAGTTTAGAGGGGCGCAATCAGCCCCAGCATTTT. Its protein is CASSLEGRNQPQHF.

This clonotype was detected a few times. The chain combines TRBV9 with TRBJ1-2; D is unresolved. Germline V gives CDR1 SGDLS, CDR2 YYNGEE. Trimming cost V 3 bases and J 0 bases, with 15 bases left between them. The CDR3 length is 16 residues. The CDR3: CASSGPTDGANYGYTF. As DNA, the CDR3 is TGTGCCAGCAGCGGACCTACGGACGGAGCTAACTATGGCTACACCTTC.

A few counts support this clonotype. The V and J genes are TRBV20-1 and TRBJ2-7; D is perhaps TRBD1 (5 bases). The CDR3 totals 13 residues. Germline V gene sequence: CDR1 DFQATT, CDR2 SNEGSKA (reference sequence). The germline V and J ends were trimmed by 6 bases and 3 bases, with 15 bases remaining between them. The CDR3 DNA follows: TGCAGTGCCCCCAGAGGCCAGGGCTACGAGCAGTACTTC. It yields the protein CSAPRGQGYEQYF.

This clonotype has a handful of counts. The chain links TRBV12-3 or TRBV12-4 to TRBJ1-2; a possible D gene is TRBD1 (5 bases). CDR3 size: 13 residues. Trimming took off 2 bases at V and 8 bases at J, with 12 bases between the two ends. This CDR3 is CASSLRRVGGYTF. The CDR3 nucleotides read TGTGCCAGCAGTTTACGCAGGGTCGGAGGCTACACCTTC.

This clonotype was counted between two and nine times. The chain is built from TRBV6-5 and TRBJ1-4; D remains unclear. The CDR3 has 14 amino acids. V was shortened by 6 bases and J by 3 bases, with 11 bases between the two germline ends. Per the germline V gene, CDR1 is MNHEY and CDR2 is SVGAGI. Here the CDR3 DNA reads TGTGCCAGCAGCTCCGGGCAGTCTAATGAAAAACTGTTTTTT. Amino acids: CASSSGQSNEKLFF.

This clonotype was found a few times. The chain is built from TRBV2 and TRBJ2-3; D is ambiguous. This CDR3 spans 15 amino acids. Germline V CDR1 and CDR2: SNHLY, FYNNEI. The V end lost 1 base, the J end lost 1 base, and 9 bases lay between the germline ends. The CDR3 sequence is CASSEEGSRTDTQYF. The CDR3 nucleotides are TGTGCCAGCAGTGAAGAGGGTTCCCGCACAGATACGCAGTATTTT.

This clonotype was counted at least ten times. This chain links TRBV12-3 or TRBV12-4 with TRBJ2-2; D could derive from TRBD1 or TRBD2 (5 bases each). Trimming cost V 4 bases and J 6 bases, with 12 bases left between them. The length of the CDR3 is 14 residues. The CDR3 sequence: CASSSLGVAGELFF. CDR3 nucleotide sequence: TGTGCCAGCAGTTCGCTGGGGGTGGCCGGGGAGCTGTTTTTT.

The rearrangement links TRBV20-1 to TRBJ2-1; D possibly corresponds to TRBD2 (5 bases). From germline, CDR1 is DFQATT and CDR2 SNEGSKA (reference sequence). This CDR3 region has 15 residues. V was shortened by 3 bases and J by 6 bases, with 18 bases between the two germline ends. The CDR3 is CSASPLEGVGNEQFF. The CDR3 nucleotides read TGCAGTGCTAGCCCTCTAGAGGGAGTCGGCAATGAGCAGTTCTTC.

This clonotype was counted only a few times. The chain has TRBV6-2 or TRBV6-3 and TRBJ1-1; D is uncertain. The germline V and J ends were trimmed by 3 bases and 1 base, with 15 bases remaining between them. The CDR3 runs 16 residues. Germline values: CDR1 MNHEY, CDR2 SVGEGT. CDR3 sequence reads: CASSYSLGTRNTEAFF. The DNA of the CDR3 is TGTGCCAGCAGTTATTCCTTGGGCACCAGGAACACTGAAGCTTTCTTT.